The sequence of this T cell receptor beta chain was determined in a study of glioma-infiltrating T cells after dendritic cell vaccination. The ends lost 0 bases at V and 1 base at J; junction bases unmatched: 3. This CDR3 comprises 15 residues. Germline CDR1 SGHNT, CDR2 YYREEE (reference sequence). Regarding time point: after dendritic cell vaccination, including at tumor progression/relapse. No glioblastoma patient carried an isocitrate dehydrogenase mutation. Before vaccination, two weeks after the third vaccination, and at progression, PBMC were collected. Repertoires were generated with immunoSEQ multiplex PCR, while TCRdb's copy carries only in-frame clones and drops some. The sample includes about 58,000 clones, about 83% seen only once; the top ten take about 9%.

The TCR comes from a human donor with glioblastoma. The chain recombines TRBV5-4 with TRBJ1-1; 7 nucleotides match TRBD1. Specimen: blood, collected after dendritic cell vaccination. The CDR3 bases are TGTGCCAGCAGCTTGGTCCGGGACAGGAACACTGAAGCTTTCTTT. As protein: CASSLVRDRNTEAFF.